The 30 T cell receptor beta chains reported below all come from one sample, sequenced in a study of blood T cell repertoires in COVID-19. Only in-frame clones appear in the TCRdb table, and some are missing; sequencing was by immunoSEQ multiplex PCR. Seen here are 490,000 or so clones, roughly 90% observed once, and the top ten hold approximately 1.8%. The sample comprised PBMCs or T cells enriched from blood (not recorded which). These receptors were collected from a woman between 40 and 55 years old who had recovered from COVID-19.

The chain is built from TRBV9 and TRBJ2-1, with 15 bases aligning to TRBD2. Germline V CDR1 and CDR2: SGDLS, YYNGEE. Germline trimming cut 0 bases from V and 5 bases from J; bases unmatched to any gene: 9. The CDR3 spans 19 residues. CDR3: CASSVVRGTSGRIHNEQFF. The CDR3 nucleotides read TGTGCCAGCAGCGTAGTAAGGGGGACTAGCGGGAGGATTCACAATGAGCAGTTCTTC.

The gene calls are TRBV27 and TRBJ1-2, with 7 nucleotides matching TRBD1. CDR1 and CDR2 (germline): MNHEY, SMNVEV (reference sequence). J lost 4 bases, V lost 4 bases, and 3 bases had no gene match. This CDR3 region has 13 residues. The CDR3 region has the DNA TGTGCCAGCAGTTGGGGACAGAGCTATGGCTACACCTTC. It is translated as CASSWGQSYGYTF.

In its sample, this clone was seen a few times. Other DNA sequences in the sample encode the same CDR3. The V gene is TRBV6-2 or TRBV6-3, the J gene TRBJ1-2; tentative D call: TRBD1 (5 bases). Germline assignment: CDR1 MNHEY and CDR2 SVGEGT. V dropped 6 bases and J dropped 4 bases, with 9 bases sitting between them. This CDR3 spans 12 amino acids. Here the CDR3 reads CASSPDSYGYTF. The CDR3 DNA reads TGTGCCAGCAGCCCAGACAGCTATGGCTACACCTTC.

This chain joins TRBV28 and TRBJ1-3; D uncertain. Per the germline V gene, CDR1 is MDHEN and CDR2 is SYDVKM. The CDR3 totals 15 residues. Trimming pared 2 bases from V and 0 bases from J, leaving 8 bases between. In DNA, the CDR3 is TGTGCCAGCAGTTTAAACAGCGGCTCTGGAAACACCATATATTTT. Translation gives CASSLNSGSGNTIYF.

V and J are TRBV18 and TRBJ2-7; D possibly corresponds to TRBD2 (5 bases). The CDR3 covers 13 residues. Germline values: CDR1 KGHSH, CDR2 LQKENI. V was clipped by 5 bases and J by 0 bases, with 8 bases between them. The CDR3 sequence is CASSALDSYEQYF. As DNA, the CDR3 is TGTGCCAGCTCAGCACTAGACTCCTACGAGCAGTACTTC.

About this clone: At one end the junction does not follow the germline gene, possibly because of a read error. The chain uses TRBV3-1 (or the pseudogene TRBV3-2) and TRBJ2-5; 10 nucleotides agree with TRBD2. The CDR3 loop spans 17 amino acids. CDR1 LGHDT and CDR2 YNNKEL come from the germline V gene (reference sequence). The CDR3 spells CASSQDASGSNQGTQYF. The CDR3 coding sequence is TGTGCCAGCAGCCAAGATGCTAGCGGGAGTAATCAAGGGACCCAGTACTTC.

Remarks on this clone: Other DNA sequences in the sample encode the same CDR3. The V call is TRBV14, the J call TRBJ1-1; the D is unclear. CDR1 and CDR2 from the germline V gene are SGHDN and FVKESK. The CDR3 consists of 14 residues. V was pared by 1 base and J by 5 bases, with 11 bases between. CDR3 bases: TGTGCCAGCAGCCAAGTTGGAGGAGGTACTGAAGCTTTCTTT. Protein product: CASSQVGGGTEAFF.

This clone was seen a handful of times. The genes are TRBV11-2 and TRBJ2-7, with D hard to call. CDR3 size: 13 residues. Trimming stripped 2 bases from V and 2 bases from J, with 7 bases between. Germline values: CDR1 SGHAT, CDR2 FQNNGV. In DNA form, the CDR3 reads TGTGCCAGCAGCTTATACACAGCCTACGAGCAGTACTTC. Its protein product is CASSLYTAYEQYF.

The V call is TRBV6-5, the J call TRBJ1-4; 8 bases line up with TRBD1. This CDR3 has 14 amino acids. CDR1 is MNHEY and CDR2 is SVGAGI in the germline V gene. The V and J ends lost 8 bases and 7 bases, in that order; junction bases with no gene match: 9. CDR3 nucleotide sequence: TGTGCCAGCTCAAACACCGGGACAGGTGAAAAACTGTTTTTT. It is translated as CASSNTGTGEKLFF.

The gene calls are TRBV6-6 and TRBJ1-2; D is possibly TRBD1 (6 bases). The CDR3 length is 15 residues. Germline-derived CDR1 and CDR2 are MNHNY and SVGAGI (reference sequence). The V end lost 7 bases, the J end lost 4 bases, and 19 bases lay between the germline ends. The CDR3 spells CASNLAQGERYGYTF. In DNA, the CDR3 is TGTGCCAGCAACTTAGCACAGGGAGAGCGCTATGGCTACACCTTC.

This clone is a singleton in its sample. The gene calls are TRBV7-9 and TRBJ1-1; TRBD1 matches at 9 bases. The CDR3 is 17 residues long. After removal of 1 base from V and 4 bases from J, the junction contained 10 bases not matched to a gene. CDR1 SEHNR and CDR2 FQNEAQ come from the germline V gene (reference sequence). The CDR3 coding sequence is TGTGCCAGCAGCTTAGGAGGACAGGGGCGGACGGGCACTGAAGCTTTCTTT. It codes for CASSLGGQGRTGTEAFF.

The rearrangement uses TRBV29-1 and TRBJ2-3; a possible D gene is TRBD1 (5 bases). This CDR3 region has 14 residues. The germline V gene has CDR1 SQVTM and CDR2 ANQGSEA. The ends were cut back, 0 bases at V and 2 bases at J, with 9 bases in the middle. CDR3 nucleotides: TGCAGCGTTGAAGATGACAGAAACACAGATACGCAGTATTTT. Amino acid sequence: CSVEDDRNTDTQYF.

CDR3 DNA: TGCAGCGTTGTAACTGCACTTGAAGCTTTCTTT. This codes for CSVVTALEAFF. V is TRBV29-1 and J is TRBJ1-1; no clear D gene. The V end lost 4 bases, the J end lost 7 bases, and 10 bases lay between the germline ends. The CDR3 has 11 amino acids. The germline V gene has CDR1 SQVTM and CDR2 ANQGSEA.

V gene TRBV5-6 combines with J gene TRBJ2-5; the match to TRBD1 covers 9 bases. The CDR3 sequence is 14 residues long. Germline V lookup: CDR1 SGHDT, CDR2 YYEEEE. The V segment lost 6 bases and the J segment 6 bases; nucleotides outside the gene matches: 9. CDR3 nucleotide sequence: TGTGCCAGCACCGGGACAGGGCAGGGGAAGACCCAGTACTTC. Encoded protein: CASTGTGQGKTQYF.

The chain carries TRBV5-1 and TRBJ2-3, with TRBD1 identical over 7 bases. Looked up from germline, CDR1 is SGHRS and CDR2 is YFSETQ. After removal of 4 bases from V and 0 bases from J, the junction contained 2 bases not matched to a gene. There are 14 residues in the CDR3. This CDR3 is CASSQGDSTDTQYF. The CDR3 nucleotides are TGCGCCAGCAGCCAGGGGGACAGCACAGATACGCAGTATTTT.

In its sample, this clone was seen once. The rearrangement links TRBV6-4 to TRBJ2-2; a possible D gene is TRBD1 (5 bases). From germline, CDR1 is MRHNA and CDR2 SNTAGT. Trimming removed 2 bases from V and 3 bases from J, with 10 bases in between. The CDR3 totals 15 residues. Here the CDR3 DNA reads TGTGCCAGCAGTGACCCCAGGGTCGACACCGGGGAGCTGTTTTTT. As protein: CASSDPRVDTGELFF.

Here the CDR3 reads CASSLAQSGETQYF. The CDR3 bases are TGTGCCAGCAGCTTAGCCCAGTCAGGAGAGACCCAGTACTTC. The chain is built from TRBV11-3 and TRBJ2-5; no clear D gene. Germline CDR1 SGHNT, CDR2 YENEEA. This CDR3 spans 14 amino acids. Trimming stripped 1 base from V and 4 bases from J, with 10 bases between.

The chain joins TRBV19 to TRBJ1-2, with D perhaps TRBD1 (5 bases). The CDR3 consists of 14 residues. Trimming took off 6 bases at V and 3 bases at J, with 14 bases between the two ends. In germline, CDR1 is LNHDA, CDR2 SQIVND (reference sequence). The CDR3 sequence: CASSRTQIYYGYTF. DNA for the CDR3: TGTGCCAGTAGCAGGACACAAATCTACTATGGCTACACCTTC. The full variable domain, its missing parts supplied by reference TRBV19 and TRBJ1-2, is DGGITQSPKYLFRKEGQNVTLSCEQNLNHDAMYWYRQDPGQGLRLIYYSQIVNDFQKGDIAEGYSVSREKKESFPLTVTSAQKNPTAFYLCASSRTQIYYGYTFGSGTRLTVV.

The V and J genes are TRBV11-2 and TRBJ2-1; D may be TRBD1 (6 bases). The CDR3 has 15 residues. With 0 bases removed from V and 6 bases from J, the gap between germline ends came to 12 bases. Germline V CDR1 and CDR2: SGHAT, FQNNGV. In DNA form, the CDR3 reads TGTGCCAGCAGCTTAGAGGGGGCTGCTGGCAATGAGCAGTTCTTC. Translation: CASSLEGAAGNEQFF.

The chain uses TRBV27 and TRBJ1-1; unclear D gene. Trimming cost V 11 bases and J 3 bases, with 7 bases left between them. Germline V gene sequence: CDR1 MNHEY, CDR2 SMNVEV (reference sequence). The CDR3 length is 10 residues. The CDR3, as DNA: TGTGCCGGTAGTGACACTGAAGCTTTCTTT. Its translation: CAGSDTEAFF.

This chain uses TRBV19 with TRBJ2-1, with 14 bases that match TRBD2. This CDR3 contains 18 residues. Germline assignment: CDR1 LNHDA and CDR2 SQIVND (reference sequence). Trimming took 9 bases from V and 5 from J; bases not matched to a gene: 15. For the CDR3, the DNA is TGTGCCAGCGGGGACAGACTAGCGGGAGGGCCGGGAAACAATGAGCAGTTCTTC. This gives the protein CASGDRLAGGPGNNEQFF.

This chain connects TRBV3-1 (or the pseudogene TRBV3-2) to TRBJ2-3; possibly TRBD1 for D (6 bases). Trimming removed 5 bases at V and 4 bases at J, with 10 bases between. The CDR3 length is 13 residues. Germline V CDR1 and CDR2: LGHDT, YNNKEL (reference sequence). CDR3 loop: CASSAQGADTQYF. In DNA, the CDR3 is TGTGCCAGCAGCGCACAGGGTGCAGATACGCAGTATTTT.

CDR3 DNA: TGCAGTGCTAGTCATCCCAGGGCCAACACTGAAGCTTTCTTT. It encodes CSASHPRANTEAFF. The chain combines TRBV20-1 with TRBJ1-1; possibly TRBD1 for D (5 bases). Germline CDR1 is DFQATT and CDR2 is SNEGSKA (reference sequence). The CDR3 contains 14 residues. V lost 3 bases to trimming and J lost 2 bases, with 13 bases between them.

The chain couples TRBV18 to TRBJ2-1, with TRBD2 as a possible D gene (5 bases). This CDR3 region has 13 residues. Trimming left V 6 bases short and J 14 bases short, with 20 bases between. The V gene's germline CDR1 is KGHSH and CDR2 LQKENI. This CDR3 is CASSHERNVWEFF. Here the CDR3 DNA reads TGTGCCAGCTCCCATGAGCGGAACGTCTGGGAGTTCTTC.

The chain combines TRBV11-3 with TRBJ2-2, with D tentatively TRBD2 (5 bases). The germline CDR1 and CDR2 sequences are SGHNT and YENEEA. The CDR3 spans 13 residues. The CDR3 DNA is TGTGCAGAGGGCAGACCGAACACCGGGGAGCTGTTTTTT. Its translation is CAEGRPNTGELFF. Looking up the rest from reference TRBV11-3 and TRBJ2-2 gives the full variable domain: EAGVVQSPRYKIIEKKQPVAFWCNPISGHNTLYWYLQNLGQGPELLIRYENEEAVDDSQLPKDRFSAERLKGVDSTLKIQPAELGDSAVYLCAEGRPNTGELFFGEGSRLTVL.

The chain joins TRBV6-2 or TRBV6-3 to TRBJ2-1; D remains unclear. Between the trimmed V and J ends, which lost 2 bases and 4 bases, there was a span of 18 bases. In germline, CDR1 is MNHEY, CDR2 SVGEGT. CDR3 size: 17 residues. Here the CDR3 DNA reads TGTGCCAGCAGTTACCCAGCTTTAAGTAGCAGATACAATGAGCAGTTCTTC. Translation gives CASSYPALSSRYNEQFF.

DNA for the CDR3: TGTGCCAGCAGCCGTAGCGGGAGGGAAAGCGAGCAGTACTTC. Protein: CASSRSGRESEQYF. The chain carries TRBV7-2 and TRBJ2-7; 11 bases align to TRBD2. Germline-derived CDR1 and CDR2 are SGHTA and FQGNSA. CDR3 size: 14 residues. J gave up 6 bases and V 5 bases, and 6 bases lay outside the gene matches.

V and J are TRBV7-2 and TRBJ2-1; D perhaps matches TRBD2 (5 bases). V was cut by 2 bases and J by 4 bases, with 12 bases left in between. The CDR3 extends over 15 amino acids. The V gene's germline CDR1 is SGHTA and CDR2 FQGNSA. CDR3 sequence: CASSLLASTYNEQFF. CDR3 bases: TGTGCCAGCAGCTTACTAGCTTCGACATACAATGAGCAGTTCTTC.

This chain links TRBV5-4 with TRBJ2-1; 8 bases match TRBD1. Germline CDR1 and CDR2: SGHNT and YYREEE (reference sequence). Losses at the gene ends were 4 bases for V and 8 bases for J; bases not matched to a gene: 8. This CDR3 spans 14 amino acids. The CDR3: CASSRLGQGDEQFF. CDR3 nucleotides: TGTGCCAGCAGCCGGTTAGGACAGGGAGATGAGCAGTTCTTC.

This clone was observed a single time. This chain's CDR3 is CASSFPGEGGNTEAFF. The CDR3 DNA sequence: TGTGCCAGCAGTTTCCCAGGGGAAGGGGGGAACACTGAAGCTTTCTTT. The rearrangement uses TRBV6-2 or TRBV6-3 and TRBJ1-1; possible D gene TRBD1, 6 bases. This CDR3 has 16 amino acids. Trimming left V 4 bases short and J 1 base short, with 16 bases between. Per germline, CDR1 MNHEY and CDR2 SVGEGT.